One and the same sample provided the 28 T cell receptor beta chains below, sequenced in a study of cytomegalovirus exposure and HLA in healthy donors. 60 Vbeta and 13 Jbeta primers were used in PCR. TCRdb's copy holds only in-frame clones and misses some; the assay was immunoSEQ multiplex PCR. The sample contains about 77,000 clones, around 81% of which appear only once. The sample taken for sequencing was PBMCs. The receptors originated from a man aged 35-49 years in good health and CMV-seronegative.

This clone was observed a single time. The chain has TRBV27 and TRBJ1-1; the match to TRBD1 covers 7 bases. CDR3 length: 17 amino acids. J lost 4 bases, V lost 4 bases, and 15 bases had no gene match. Germline V gives CDR1 MNHEY, CDR2 SMNVEV (reference sequence). The CDR3 loop is CASSSAPGTAPSTEAFF. The DNA for the CDR3 is TGTGCCAGCAGTTCAGCCCCCGGGACAGCCCCGAGCACTGAAGCTTTCTTT.

The chain links TRBV5-6 to TRBJ1-5, with D unclear. The CDR3 consists of 15 residues. Germline values: CDR1 SGHDT, CDR2 YYEEEE. Trimming shortened V by 0 bases and J by 0 bases, and 7 bases separated the two germline ends. CDR3 region: CASSLGSYSNQPQHF. Here the CDR3 DNA reads TGTGCCAGCAGCTTGGGTAGTTATAGCAATCAGCCCCAGCATTTT. Based on the CDR3 plus reference TRBV5-6 and TRBJ1-5, the full variable domain is DAGVTQSPTHLIKTRGQQVTLRCSPKSGHDTVSWYQQALGQGPQFIFQYYEEEERQRGNFPDRFSGHQFPNYSSELNVNALLLGDSALYLCASSLGSYSNQPQHFGDGTRLSIL.

The V gene is TRBV4-1, the J gene TRBJ2-5; no definite D call. V shed 0 bases and J shed 5 bases, with 13 bases lying between them. Per the germline V gene, CDR1 is MGHRA and CDR2 is YSYEKL. CDR3 length: 15 residues. Here the CDR3 reads CASSQDVRLSETQYF. In DNA form, the CDR3 reads TGCGCCAGCAGCCAAGACGTACGGCTTAGCGAGACCCAGTACTTC.

This clone has just a few counts. The chain combines TRBV7-9 with TRBJ2-1; 9 bases are a match to TRBD2. The V gene's germline CDR1 is SEHNR and CDR2 FQNEAQ (reference sequence). The trim removed 3 bases at V and 8 bases at J, leaving 5 bases unmatched. CDR3 length: 14 amino acids. The DNA of the CDR3 is TGTGCCAGCAGCTTCAATAGCGGGAGCGATGAGCAGTTCTTC. It is translated as CASSFNSGSDEQFF.

This clone was counted between two and nine times. This same CDR3 is encoded by further DNA sequences in the sample. The chain couples TRBV29-1 to TRBJ1-1, with 8 bases matching TRBD1. There are 12 residues in the CDR3. V trimming: 6 bases; J trimming: 5 bases; junction bases outside the gene matches: 5. The germline gives CDR1 SQVTM, CDR2 ANQGSEA. The CDR3 nucleotides are TGCAGCGTGAACAGGGGGGGTACTGAAGCTTTCTTT. This sequence encodes CSVNRGGTEAFF.

The rearrangement joins TRBV4-3 to TRBJ2-7; tentative D call: TRBD2 (5 bases). Germline V gives CDR1 LGHNA, CDR2 YSLEER. Trimming took off 1 base at V and 6 bases at J, with 16 bases between the two ends. This CDR3 has 15 amino acids. CDR3 in amino acids: CASSQARGMSGEQYF. The CDR3 bases are TGCGCCAGCAGCCAAGCCCGTGGGATGAGCGGCGAGCAGTACTTC.

The J gene is TRBJ2-7, the V gene TRBV6-5, with 10 bases identical to TRBD2. Looked up from germline, CDR1 is MNHEY and CDR2 is SVGAGI. J gave up 2 bases and V 5 bases, and 6 bases lay outside the gene matches. The length of the CDR3 is 15 residues. Written as DNA, the CDR3 is TGTGCCAGCAGTGCGGGAGCGGGAGGGCCCTACGAGCAGTACTTC. Its protein product is CASSAGAGGPYEQYF.

The CDR3 DNA reads TGCGCCAGCAGCCCGTCGCCCTCGGGGGGTGGGGCCAACGTCCTGACTTTC. Amino acid sequence: CASSPSPSGGGANVLTF. The chain links TRBV5-1 to TRBJ2-6, with 7 bases fitting TRBD2. The V gene end was trimmed by 4 bases and the J gene end by 3 bases; junction bases not matched to a gene: 10. From germline, CDR1 is SGHRS and CDR2 YFSETQ. There are 17 residues in the CDR3. Filled out from reference TRBV5-1 and TRBJ2-6, the complete variable domain reads KAGVTQTPRYLIKTRGQQVTLSCSPISGHRSVSWYQQTPGQGLQFLFEYFSETQRNKGNFPGRFSGRQFSNSRSEMNVSTLELGDSALYLCASSPSPSGGGANVLTFGAGSRLTVL.

This chain uses TRBV11-2 with TRBJ2-7; D is ambiguous. The V gene's germline CDR1 is SGHAT and CDR2 FQNNGV. This CDR3 spans 13 amino acids. The V and J ends lost 5 bases and 0 bases respectively, with 8 bases between them. The CDR3 sequence: CASSTINSYEQYF. CDR3 coding DNA: TGTGCCAGCAGCACAATCAACTCCTACGAGCAGTACTTC.

This clone was detected only once. The rearrangement links TRBV11-2 to TRBJ2-2; no clear D. The CDR3 runs to 14 residues. Germline lookup yields CDR1 SGHAT and CDR2 FQNNGV. The germline V and J ends were trimmed by 1 base and 0 bases, with 3 bases remaining between them. Written as DNA, the CDR3 is TGTGCCAGCAGCTTAGGGCCGAACACCGGGGAGCTGTTTTTT. This gives the protein CASSLGPNTGELFF.

Only a few counts were recorded for this clone. V is TRBV28 and J is TRBJ1-2, with 7 bases lining up with TRBD1. Looked up from germline, CDR1 is MDHEN and CDR2 is SYDVKM. This CDR3 is 16 amino acids long. Trimming removed 4 bases from V and 4 bases from J; junction bases left unmatched: 12. The CDR3 spells CASSSYPPGQFYGYTF. The CDR3 coding sequence is TGTGCCAGCAGTTCATATCCCCCGGGACAGTTCTATGGCTACACCTTC.

This clone has only a few counts. This chain joins TRBV9 and TRBJ1-6; D remains ambiguous. The germline CDR1 and CDR2 sequences are SGDLS and YYNGEE. The CDR3 length is 16 residues. V was pared by 3 bases and J by 7 bases, with 17 bases between. The DNA of the CDR3 is TGTGCCAGCAGCGAACTCGGGTCGGTAGGAAATTCACCCCTCCACTTT. Amino acid sequence: CASSELGSVGNSPLHF.

V gene TRBV18 combines with J gene TRBJ2-3; weak D call: TRBD2 (5 bases). The germline V gene has CDR1 KGHSH and CDR2 LQKENI. Deletions cut 2 bases from V and 0 bases from J, with 9 bases between. The CDR3 consists of 15 residues. The CDR3 sequence is CASSPVSGSTDTQYF. The CDR3 DNA follows: TGTGCCAGCTCACCAGTAAGCGGTAGCACAGATACGCAGTATTTT. The full variable domain, its missing parts supplied by reference TRBV18 and TRBJ2-3, is NAGVMQNPRHLVRRRGQEARLRCSPMKGHSHVYWYRQLPEEGLKFMVYLQKENIIDESGMPKERFSAEFPKEGPSILRIQQVVRGDSAAYFCASSPVSGSTDTQYFGPGTRLTVL.

The chain has TRBV7-2 and TRBJ2-3; 10 positions match TRBD2. V lost 4 bases and J lost 1; bases outside the gene matches: 2. CDR1 and CDR2 (germline): SGHTA, FQGNSA. The CDR3 sequence is 15 residues long. The CDR3 loop reads CASSSAGGRTDTQYF. In DNA, the CDR3 is TGTGCCAGCAGCTCAGCGGGAGGGCGCACAGATACGCAGTATTTT. Using reference TRBV7-2 and TRBJ2-3 for the parts outside the CDR3, the full variable domain is GAGVSQSPSNKVTEKGKDVELRCDPISGHTALYWYRQSLGQGLEFLIYFQGNSAPDKSGLPSDRFSAERTGGSVSTLTIQRTQQEDSAVYLCASSSAGGRTDTQYFGPGTRLTVL.

The chain carries TRBV19 and TRBJ1-1; 11 positions match TRBD1. Germline trimming cut 2 bases from V and 0 bases from J; bases unmatched to any gene: 2. The CDR3 consists of 16 residues. Germline lookup yields CDR1 LNHDA and CDR2 SQIVND (reference sequence). The DNA of the CDR3 is TGTGCCAGTAGTATACGGACAGGGGGCATGAACACTGAAGCTTTCTTT. Translated: CASSIRTGGMNTEAFF.

The chain employs TRBV19 and TRBJ2-7; possibly TRBD2 for D (6 bases). V dropped 4 bases and J dropped 3 bases, with 16 bases sitting between them. The CDR3 length is 15 residues. Germline values: CDR1 LNHDA, CDR2 SQIVND (reference sequence). The CDR3 loop is CASSTSSSDGYEQYF. The CDR3 DNA sequence: TGTGCCAGTAGTACCTCCTCTAGCGACGGCTACGAGCAGTACTTC.

This sequence joins TRBV7-6 and TRBJ1-1; 9 bases map to TRBD1. This CDR3 region has 15 residues. Trimming removed 6 bases from V and 7 bases from J; junction bases left unmatched: 12. Germline V gene lookup returns CDR1 SGHVS and CDR2 FNYEAQ. The CDR3 coding sequence is TGTGCCAGCAGGGCCGGACAGGGGCCCATGTTTGAAGCTTTCTTT. Protein: CASRAGQGPMFEAFF.

This chain links TRBV18 with TRBJ1-3; TRBD1 aligns across 8 bases. V was pared by 6 bases and J by 2 bases, with 9 bases of the junction left unmatched. The length of the CDR3 is 16 residues. The germline V gene encodes CDR1 KGHSH and CDR2 LQKENI. Written as DNA, the CDR3 is TGTGCCAGCTCGACACAACAGGGGGATACTGGAAACACCATATATTTT. It translates to CASSTQQGDTGNTIYF.

This rearrangement joins TRBV27 to TRBJ2-3; maybe TRBD1 (5 bases). Germline V gene lookup returns CDR1 MNHEY and CDR2 SMNVEV (reference sequence). The CDR3 runs to 14 residues. The ends were cut back, 3 bases at V and 5 bases at J, with 12 bases in the middle. The CDR3 here is CASSLFQGGDTQYF. As DNA, the CDR3 is TGTGCCAGCAGTTTGTTTCAGGGTGGAGATACGCAGTATTTT.

CDR3 nucleotides: TGTGCCAGTAGTAGGCAGGGGCCTACCTACGAGCAGTACTTC. The encoded protein is CASSRQGPTYEQYF. The genes are TRBV19 and TRBJ2-7; weak D call: TRBD1 (6 bases). The germline V gene has CDR1 LNHDA and CDR2 SQIVND (reference sequence). This CDR3 contains 14 residues. With 4 bases removed from V and 2 bases from J, the gap between germline ends came to 12 bases.

V and J are TRBV13 and TRBJ1-5, with a possible D match to TRBD1 (6 bases). Trimming left V 5 bases short and J 1 base short, with 6 bases between. Germline V gene lookup returns CDR1 PRHDT and CDR2 FYEKMQ (reference sequence). The CDR3 contains 13 residues. CDR3: CASSRGSNQPQHF. The DNA of the CDR3 is TGTGCCAGCAGCAGGGGGAGCAATCAGCCCCAGCATTTT.

V is TRBV10-1 and J is TRBJ1-1; D is unclear. The V end was cut by 3 bases, the J end by 6 bases, with 14 bases between. Germline V gene lookup returns CDR1 WNHNN and CDR2 SYGVQD (reference sequence). This CDR3 region has 14 residues. Here the CDR3 DNA reads TGCGCCAGCAGTGAAGGAGGGCTGCGGCCTGAAGCTTTCTTT. This translates into CASSEGGLRPEAFF.

In its sample, this clone was seen a few times. The J gene is TRBJ2-7, the V gene TRBV5-4, with D maybe TRBD1 (6 bases). Germline values: CDR1 SGHNT, CDR2 YYREEE (reference sequence). V was trimmed by 1 base and J by 3 bases, leaving 8 bases between them. The CDR3 covers 13 residues. The DNA for the CDR3 is TGTGCCAGCAGCTTGAGGGGGAACTACGAGCAGTACTTC. Translating it yields CASSLRGNYEQYF.

This clone qualifies as medium-sized (0.01 to 0.1%). The chain uses TRBV5-1 and TRBJ2-7; possibly TRBD1 for D (6 bases). The CDR3 is made up of 17 amino acids. Germline lookup yields CDR1 SGHRS and CDR2 YFSETQ. V shed 4 bases and J shed 5 bases, with 25 bases lying between them. CDR3 region: CASSHFTPRQGMDEQYF. CDR3 nucleotides: TGCGCCAGCAGCCACTTTACCCCGCGGCAGGGGATGGACGAGCAGTACTTC.

This sequence joins TRBV14 and TRBJ2-2, with 7 bases matching TRBD1. V dropped 2 bases and J dropped 7; count of bases not matched to a gene: 4. Germline CDR1 is SGHDN and CDR2 is FVKESK. This CDR3 spans 14 amino acids. The CDR3: CASSQLRGYGELFF. The DNA for the CDR3 is TGTGCCAGCAGCCAACTCAGGGGGTACGGGGAGCTGTTTTTT. Drawing the rest from reference TRBV14 and TRBJ2-2, the complete variable domain is EAGVTQFPSHSVIEKGQTVTLRCDPISGHDNLYWYRRVMGKEIKFLLHFVKESKQDESGMPNNRFLAERTGGTYSTLKVQPAELEDSGVYFCASSQLRGYGELFFGEGSRLTVL.

This clone counts as medium-sized. The chain combines TRBV19 with TRBJ2-3, with D perhaps matching TRBD1 (5 bases). The length of the CDR3 is 12 residues. V shed 8 bases and J shed 6 bases, with 12 bases lying between them. Germline CDR1 LNHDA, CDR2 SQIVND (reference sequence). Written as DNA, the CDR3 is TGTGCCAGTCGTCAATCAGGGGATACGCAGTATTTT. It codes for CASRQSGDTQYF.

The sample holds a few counts of this clone. This rearrangement joins TRBV6-1 to TRBJ2-1; unclear D gene. The CDR3 sequence is 13 residues long. Between the trimmed V and J ends, which lost 2 bases and 4 bases, there was a span of 6 bases. The V gene's germline CDR1 is MNHNS and CDR2 SASEGT. The CDR3 DNA sequence: TGTGCCAGCAGTGAAATCCTATACAATGAGCAGTTCTTC. Encoded protein: CASSEILYNEQFF.

Points on this clone: Mismatch with germline at one junction end may stem from a read error. The chain couples TRBV7-9 to TRBJ2-5, with D possibly matching TRBD1 (6 bases). The germline V gene encodes CDR1 SEHNR and CDR2 FQNEAQ (reference sequence). This CDR3 is built from 13 residues. For the CDR3, the DNA is TGTTCCAGCATTAGACAGGTGGAAGAGACCCAGTACTTC. It encodes CSSIRQVEETQYF.